This is a list of T cell receptor beta chains from one sample in a study of HIV-infected patients and healthy controls. TCRdb re-derived calls from the 5' RACE reads in MiXCR, one entry per CDR3 protein. The sample lists about 10,000 distinct CDR3 sequences, around 9.3% occurring once. The sample in question was blood, obtained before antiretroviral therapy. The source is an adult with HIV infection. The CDR3 runs from the conserved cysteine through the conserved F or W. Clone size appears in some rows only: once, few, many, or a class for an expanded clone.

abundance: many
j_gene: TRBJ1-2
v_gene: TRBV7-9
CDR3aa: CASSQEGRNYGYTF

abundance: many
j_gene: TRBJ2-5
v_gene: TRBV10-3
CDR3aa: CAISEPSKRGQEETQYF

abundance: many
j_gene: TRBJ2-1
v_gene: TRBV12-3/TRBV12-4
CDR3aa: CASSSPTRGRNEQFF

abundance: many
j_gene: TRBJ2-1
v_gene: TRBV13
CDR3aa: CASSPAARNDEQFF

abundance: medium-sized
j_gene: TRBJ2-5
v_gene: TRBV27
CDR3aa: CASSLTGQVQETQYF

abundance: many
j_gene: TRBJ2-3
v_gene: TRBV29-1
CDR3aa: CSVQGGSRDTDTQYF

abundance: few
j_gene: TRBJ1-3
v_gene: TRBV28
CDR3aa: CASTRYGTGPSSGNTIYF

abundance: large
j_gene: TRBJ2-3
v_gene: TRBV20-1
CDR3aa: CSAFPGWDADTQYF

abundance: many
j_gene: TRBJ2-7
v_gene: TRBV12-3/TRBV12-4
CDR3aa: CASSPGTGGSYEQYF

abundance: few
j_gene: TRBJ2-7
v_gene: TRBV25-1
CDR3aa: CASSVRNVRYEQYF

abundance: few
j_gene: TRBJ2-1
v_gene: TRBV10-3
CDR3aa: CAISLAGLNNEQFF

abundance: many
j_gene: TRBJ2-3
v_gene: TRBV24-1
CDR3aa: CATRRTGDYTDTQYF

abundance: many
j_gene: TRBJ1-4
v_gene: TRBV4-3
CDR3aa: CASSQGMAGGKLFF

abundance: many
j_gene: TRBJ1-5
v_gene: TRBV29-1
CDR3aa: CSVAGDSNQPQHF

abundance: many
j_gene: TRBJ2-5
v_gene: TRBV5-1
CDR3aa: CASSLAGIDQETQYF

abundance: -
j_gene: TRBJ1-1
v_gene: TRBV6-6
CDR3aa: CASRGRTLNTEAFF

abundance: many
j_gene: TRBJ2-7
v_gene: TRBV12-3/TRBV12-4
CDR3aa: CASSLPPEPLYEQYF

abundance: few
j_gene: TRBJ2-1
v_gene: TRBV20-1
CDR3aa: CSARDPGRASAYNEQFF

abundance: many
j_gene: TRBJ1-2
v_gene: TRBV28
CDR3aa: CASSFNYGYTF

abundance: many
j_gene: TRBJ1-1
v_gene: TRBV12-3/TRBV12-4
CDR3aa: CASSLGQGHTEAFF

abundance: many
j_gene: TRBJ1-1
v_gene: TRBV7-2
CDR3aa: CASSHPQVVYTEAFF

abundance: medium-sized
j_gene: TRBJ2-5
v_gene: TRBV4-3
CDR3aa: CASSQGSQETQYF

abundance: few
j_gene: TRBJ2-7
v_gene: TRBV4-1
CDR3aa: CASSPGQGIYEQYF

abundance: many
j_gene: TRBJ2-7
v_gene: TRBV2
CDR3aa: CASSVLLAGIYEQYF

abundance: many
j_gene: TRBJ2-1
v_gene: TRBV7-6
CDR3aa: CASSLVESGPNEQFF

abundance: -
j_gene: TRBJ2-4
v_gene: TRBV6-1
CDR3aa: CASSRDRGGSKNIQYF

abundance: many
j_gene: TRBJ2-4
v_gene: TRBV3-1
CDR3aa: CASSHSLHRGAVAKNIQYF

abundance: many
j_gene: TRBJ1-1
v_gene: TRBV10-2
CDR3aa: CASSNRDPGTEAFF

abundance: -
j_gene: TRBJ1-1
v_gene: TRBV6-2/TRBV6-3
CDR3aa: CASRGVDEAFF

abundance: -
j_gene: TRBJ2-5
v_gene: TRBV6-6
CDR3aa: CASSLPQGAEETQYF

abundance: many
j_gene: TRBJ2-4
v_gene: TRBV10-3
CDR3aa: CATRLELAKNIQYF

abundance: few
j_gene: TRBJ2-5
v_gene: TRBV28
CDR3aa: CASSFMGLDQETQYF

abundance: many
j_gene: TRBJ2-7
v_gene: TRBV10-3
CDR3aa: CAISEGQVGEQYF

abundance: many
j_gene: TRBJ2-7
v_gene: TRBV12-3/TRBV12-4
CDR3aa: CASSLGGGRYEQYF

abundance: many
j_gene: TRBJ1-1
v_gene: TRBV29-1
CDR3aa: CSVVDRIGTEAFF

abundance: many
j_gene: TRBJ2-1
v_gene: TRBV5-1
CDR3aa: CASSPGLAGEFRGSYNEQFF

abundance: many
j_gene: TRBJ2-7
v_gene: TRBV14
CDR3aa: CASSQVGRGRYEQYF

abundance: few
j_gene: TRBJ2-5
v_gene: TRBV4-1
CDR3aa: CASSQDVNQETQYF

abundance: many
j_gene: TRBJ1-1
v_gene: TRBV2
CDR3aa: CATRLNTEAFF

abundance: many
j_gene: TRBJ2-7
v_gene: TRBV27
CDR3aa: CASSPNLGSSYEQYF

abundance: few
j_gene: TRBJ2-3
v_gene: TRBV14
CDR3aa: CASSNPGVSTDTQYF

abundance: many
j_gene: TRBJ2-2
v_gene: TRBV3-2
CDR3aa: CASSQERTSWRELFF